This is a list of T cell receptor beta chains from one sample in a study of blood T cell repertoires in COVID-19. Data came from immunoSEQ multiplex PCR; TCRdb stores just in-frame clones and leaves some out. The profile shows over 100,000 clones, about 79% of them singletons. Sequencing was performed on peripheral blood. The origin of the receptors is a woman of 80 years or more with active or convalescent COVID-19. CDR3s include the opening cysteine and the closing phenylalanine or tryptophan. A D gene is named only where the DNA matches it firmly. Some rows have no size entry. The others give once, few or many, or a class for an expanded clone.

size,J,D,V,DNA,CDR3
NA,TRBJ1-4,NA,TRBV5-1,TGCGCCAGCAGCCAACAGGGAACTGCAACTAATGAAAAACTGTTTTTT,CASSQQGTATNEKLFF
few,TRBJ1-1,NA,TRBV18,TGTGCCAGCTCACCATCGGGGAACACTGAAGCTTTCTTT,CASSPSGNTEAFF
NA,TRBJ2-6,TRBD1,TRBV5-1,TGCGCCAGCAGCTTGGGGGACAGGACCTCTTCTGGGGCCAACGTCCTGACTTTC,CASSLGDRTSSGANVLTF
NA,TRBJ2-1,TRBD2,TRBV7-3,TGTGCCAGCAGCCATTGGCCTAGCGGGAACAATGAGCAGTTCTTC,CASSHWPSGNNEQFF
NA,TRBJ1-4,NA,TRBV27,TGTGCCAGCAGTTTAAATCTGAGGGTAGAAAAACTGTTTTTT,CASSLNLRVEKLFF
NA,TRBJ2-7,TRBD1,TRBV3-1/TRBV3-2,TGTGCCAGCAGCCGTCGACAGGGGAGGTACGAGCAGTACTTC,CASSRRQGRYEQYF
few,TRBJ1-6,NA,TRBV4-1,TGCGCCAGCAGCCAAGATCTAGAGGGTCGGGCCCTCCACTTT,CASSQDLEGRALHF
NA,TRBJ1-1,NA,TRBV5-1,TGCGCCAGCGGAATACAGGGACGGACTGAAGCTTTCTTT,CASGIQGRTEAFF
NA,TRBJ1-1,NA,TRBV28,TGTGCCAGCAGTAACCTCATGCGGGGGGCGCGAGAAGCTTTCTTT,CASSNLMRGAREAFF
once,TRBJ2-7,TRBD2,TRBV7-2,TGTGCCAGCAGCAGGGACGCGGGAGGGGTCGGCGAGCAGTACTTC,CASSRDAGGVGEQYF
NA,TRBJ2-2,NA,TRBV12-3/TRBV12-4,TGTGCCAGCAGTTTCAGGGCGACCGGGGAGCTGTTTTTT,CASSFRATGELFF
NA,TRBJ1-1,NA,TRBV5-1,TGCGCCAGCAGCCTCCTGACAAAACAGAACACTGAAGCTTTCTTT,CASSLLTKQNTEAFF
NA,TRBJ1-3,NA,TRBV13,TGTGCCAGCAGCTTGTCGGTAAACACCATATATTTT,CASSLSVNTIYF
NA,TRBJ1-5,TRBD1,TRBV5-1,TGCGCCAGCAGCTTCGGACAGGGCGTCGGCCAGCCCCAGCATTTT,CASSFGQGVGQPQHF
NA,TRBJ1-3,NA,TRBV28,TGTGCCAGCAGTTTAGGAGCCTCCGGAAACACCATATATTTT,CASSLGASGNTIYF
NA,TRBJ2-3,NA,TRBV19,TGTGCCAGTAGTATTAACGCGGCAGGGGCGTCGTGGTCGGGCACAGATACGCAGTATTTT,CASSINAAGASWSGTDTQYF
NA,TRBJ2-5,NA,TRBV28,TGTGCCAGCAGTTTTTTAGGCGACGGGGAGACCCAGTACTTC,CASSFLGDGETQYF
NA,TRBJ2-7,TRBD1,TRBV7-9,TGTGCCAGCAGCTTTGGGGACAGGGGGAGGAACGAGCAGTACTTC,CASSFGDRGRNEQYF
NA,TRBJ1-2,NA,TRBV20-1,TGCAGTGCTACGGACTATGGCTACACCTTC,CSATDYGYTF
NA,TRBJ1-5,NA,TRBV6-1,TGTGCCAGCAGTGAAGCGAGACAGTCCAATCAGCCCCAGCATTTT,CASSEARQSNQPQHF
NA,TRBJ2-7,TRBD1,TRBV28,TGTGCCAGCAGTTTAGCGGGACAGGGGGGCGAGCAGTACTTC,CASSLAGQGGEQYF
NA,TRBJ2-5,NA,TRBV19,TGTGCCAGTAGTATAGGGGGCGGACCCCAAGAGACCCAGTACTTC,CASSIGGGPQETQYF
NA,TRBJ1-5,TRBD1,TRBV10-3,TGTGCCATCAGCGGGACAGGTGGGGACAATCAGCCCCAGCATTTT,CAISGTGGDNQPQHF
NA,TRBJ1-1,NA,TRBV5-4,TGTGCCAGCAGCTTGCAGGGCATGAACACTGAAGCTTTCTTT,CASSLQGMNTEAFF
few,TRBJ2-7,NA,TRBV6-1,TGTGCCAGCAGTGAGACAGGAAGCTACTACGAGCAGTACTTC,CASSETGSYYEQYF
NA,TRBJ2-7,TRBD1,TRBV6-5,TGTGCCAGCAGTATAGGGGACAGAACCTACGAGCAGTACTTC,CASSIGDRTYEQYF
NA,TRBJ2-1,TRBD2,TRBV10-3,TGTGCCAGCCTTTCTAGCGGGGCCTACAATGAGCAGTTCTTC,CASLSSGAYNEQFF
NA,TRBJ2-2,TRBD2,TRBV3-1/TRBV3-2,TGTGCCAGCAGCCAAGTATTCGCGACTAGCGGAAAGTTTAACACCGGGGAGCTGTTTTTT,CASSQVFATSGKFNTGELFF
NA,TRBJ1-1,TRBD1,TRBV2,TGTGCCAGCAGGGGACAGGGGTTCACTGAAGCTTTCTTT,CASRGQGFTEAFF
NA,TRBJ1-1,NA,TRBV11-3,TGTGCCAGCAGCTTCAACAGTATGACTGAAGCTTTCTTT,CASSFNSMTEAFF
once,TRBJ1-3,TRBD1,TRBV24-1,TGTGCCACCAGTGACGGGACAGTCGGAAACACCATATATTTT,CATSDGTVGNTIYF
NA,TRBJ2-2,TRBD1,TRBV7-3,TGTGCCAGCAGCCCGGGGACAGGGGCAAGAGGGGAGCTGTTTTTT,CASSPGTGARGELFF
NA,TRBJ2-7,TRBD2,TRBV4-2,TGTGCCAGCAGCCAAGTACTAGCGGGCGGTGAGCAGTACTTC,CASSQVLAGGEQYF
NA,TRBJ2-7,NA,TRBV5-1,TGCGCCAGCAGCGCGTCCTACGAGCAGTACTTC,CASSASYEQYF
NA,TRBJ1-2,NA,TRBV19,TGTGCCAGTAGTAAATCTGGCAGGCCCTATGGCTACACCTTC,CASSKSGRPYGYTF
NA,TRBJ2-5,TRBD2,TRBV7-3,TGTGCCAGCAGCGATAGCGGGATGAGGCAAGAGACCCAGTACTTC,CASSDSGMRQETQYF
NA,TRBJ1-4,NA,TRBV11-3,TGTGCCAGCAGCCCTCCCCAGGGTAACGCAACTAATGAAAAACTGTTTTTT,CASSPPQGNATNEKLFF
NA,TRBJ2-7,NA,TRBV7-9,TGTGCCAGCAGCCCGGGACACCTCTCCTACGAGCAGTACTTC,CASSPGHLSYEQYF
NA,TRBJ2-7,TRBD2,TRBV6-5,TGTGCCAGCAGCCCATCGGCGGGGGGGTGGGAGCAGTACTTC,CASSPSAGGWEQYF
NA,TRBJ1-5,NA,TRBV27,TGTGCCAGCAGTCCCAGGGATCCCGGGCAGCCCCAGCATTTT,CASSPRDPGQPQHF
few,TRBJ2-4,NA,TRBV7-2,TGTGCCAGCAGCCCGTGGGACTCAAACATTCAGTACTTC,CASSPWDSNIQYF
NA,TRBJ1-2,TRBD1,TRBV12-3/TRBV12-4,TGTGCCAGCAGCGCGGACAGGGCGGGCGGCTACACCTTC,CASSADRAGGYTF
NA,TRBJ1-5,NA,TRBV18,TGTGCCAGCTCACCAGAGGTCGGCAATCAGCCCCAGCATTTT,CASSPEVGNQPQHF
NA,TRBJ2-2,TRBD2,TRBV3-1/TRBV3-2,TGTGCCAGCAGCCAAGGAGGCCCTAGCGGGATCGGCGGGGAGCTGTTTTTT,CASSQGGPSGIGGELFF
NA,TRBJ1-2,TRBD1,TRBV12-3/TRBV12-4,TGTGCCAGCAGTTCGGGACAGGGGGGCGGCTACACCTTC,CASSSGQGGGYTF
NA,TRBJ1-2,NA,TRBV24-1,TGTGCCACCAGTGATTTGCAACAAAAGGGCTACACCTTC,CATSDLQQKGYTF
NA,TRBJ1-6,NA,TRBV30,TGTGCCTGGCAGGGGTTAGATTCACCCCTCCACTTT,CAWQGLDSPLHF
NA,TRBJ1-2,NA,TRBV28,TGTGCCAGCAGTCTGGGTGGGAGCCTGGGCTATGGCTACACCTTC,CASSLGGSLGYGYTF
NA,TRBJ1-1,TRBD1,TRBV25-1,TGTGCCAGCAAAGGGACAGGGGTAAGGAGCGCTGAAGCTTTCTTT,CASKGTGVRSAEAFF
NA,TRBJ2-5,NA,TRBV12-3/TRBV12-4,TGTGCCAGCAGTTCGATTTTAGTAACCCAGTACTTC,CASSSILVTQYF
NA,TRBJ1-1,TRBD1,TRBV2,TGTGCCAGCAGCCCCGGACAGGGGATGCCAGCTTTCTTT,CASSPGQGMPAFF
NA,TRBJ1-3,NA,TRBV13,TGTGCCAGCAGTTACTACACCACAGGTCACTCTGGAAACACCATATATTTT,CASSYYTTGHSGNTIYF
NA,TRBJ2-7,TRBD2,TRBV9,TGTGCCAGCAGCGTGGGACTAGCGGGACCCTACGAGCAGTACTTC,CASSVGLAGPYEQYF
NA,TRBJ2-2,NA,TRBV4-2,TGTGCCAGCAGCCAAGATCTCGTAGCCCTGAACACCGGGGAGCTGTTTTTT,CASSQDLVALNTGELFF